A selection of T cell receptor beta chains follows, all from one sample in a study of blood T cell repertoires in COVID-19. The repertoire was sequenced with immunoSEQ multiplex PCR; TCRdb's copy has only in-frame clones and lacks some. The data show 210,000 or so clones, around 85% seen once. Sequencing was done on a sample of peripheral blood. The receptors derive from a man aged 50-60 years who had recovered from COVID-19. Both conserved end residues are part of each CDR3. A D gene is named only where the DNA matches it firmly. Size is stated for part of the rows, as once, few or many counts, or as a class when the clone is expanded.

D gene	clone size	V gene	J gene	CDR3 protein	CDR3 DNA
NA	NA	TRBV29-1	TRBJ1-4	CSVDTGSTNEKLFF	TGCAGCGTTGACACAGGGTCAACTAATGAAAAACTGTTTTTT
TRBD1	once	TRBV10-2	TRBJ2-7	CASRHGQGGSYEQYF	TGCGCCAGCAGGCATGGACAGGGGGGCTCCTACGAGCAGTACTTC
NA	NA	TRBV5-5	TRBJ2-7	CASSMNENYEQYF	TGTGCCAGCAGCATGAACGAGAACTACGAGCAGTACTTC
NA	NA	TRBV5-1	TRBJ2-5	CASSLAWASPVLTQYF	TGCGCCAGCAGCTTGGCATGGGCTAGCCCCGTATTGACCCAGTACTTC
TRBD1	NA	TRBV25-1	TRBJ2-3	CASKQGALDTQYF	TGTGCCAGCAAACAGGGGGCGTTGGATACGCAGTATTTT
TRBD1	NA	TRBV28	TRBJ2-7	CASSRLGQVYEQYF	TGTGCCAGCAGTCGGCTGGGACAGGTATACGAGCAGTACTTC
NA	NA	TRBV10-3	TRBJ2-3	CAISESSGSDTQYF	TGTGCCATCAGTGAGTCGTCAGGGTCGGATACGCAGTATTTT
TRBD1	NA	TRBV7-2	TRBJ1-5	CASSLATGANQPQHF	TGTGCCAGCAGCTTAGCGACAGGGGCCAATCAGCCCCAGCATTTT
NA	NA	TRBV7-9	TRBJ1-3	CASSLVWVASGNTIYF	TGTGCCAGCAGCTTAGTTTGGGTAGCCTCTGGAAACACCATATATTTT
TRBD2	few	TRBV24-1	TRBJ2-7	CATSPTSGEQYF	TGTGCCACCAGCCCGACTAGCGGCGAGCAGTACTTC
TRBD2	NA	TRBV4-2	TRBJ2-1	CASSQDLGEGNNEQFF	TGTGCCAGCAGCCAAGATTTGGGGGAGGGGAACAATGAGCAGTTCTTC
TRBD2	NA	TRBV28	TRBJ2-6	CASSFSGSPSGANVLTF	TGTGCCAGCAGTTTCAGCGGGAGCCCCTCTGGGGCCAACGTCCTGACTTTC
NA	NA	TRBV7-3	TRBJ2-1	CASSLSSGTYNEQFF	TGTGCCAGCAGCTTAAGTTCCGGGACCTACAATGAGCAGTTCTTC
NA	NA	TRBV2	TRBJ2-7	CASILTENYEQYF	TGTGCCAGCATCCTGACGGAGAACTACGAGCAGTACTTC
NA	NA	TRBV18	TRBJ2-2	CASSPLPVVTGELFF	TGTGCCAGCTCACCCCTACCGGTAGTTACCGGGGAGCTGTTTTTT
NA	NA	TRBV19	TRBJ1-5	CASSISGGYQPQHF	TGTGCCAGTAGTATAAGCGGGGGGTATCAGCCCCAGCATTTT
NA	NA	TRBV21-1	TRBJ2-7	CASTQAQRTYEQYF	TGTGCCAGCACCCAGGCGCAGAGAACCTACGAGCAGTACTTC
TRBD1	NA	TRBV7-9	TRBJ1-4	CASSQGQGANEKLFF	TGTGCCAGCAGCCAAGGACAGGGTGCTAATGAAAAACTGTTTTTT
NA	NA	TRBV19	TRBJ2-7	CASSMAGISYEQYF	TGTGCCAGTAGTATGGCGGGTATCTCCTACGAGCAGTACTTC
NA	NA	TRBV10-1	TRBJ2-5	CASSLDFKETQYF	TGCGCCAGCAGTTTGGACTTTAAAGAGACCCAGTACTTC
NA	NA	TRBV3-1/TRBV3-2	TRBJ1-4	CASSQFPGPGVCNEKLFF	TGTGCCAGCAGCCAATTTCCAGGGCCCGGAGTATGTAATGAAAAACTGTTTTTT
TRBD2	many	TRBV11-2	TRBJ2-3	CATTLTSGSISTDTQYF	TGTGCCACAACCCTGACTAGCGGGAGTATCTCCACAGATACGCAGTATTTT
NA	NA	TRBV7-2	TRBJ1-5	CASHSGGYQPQHF	TGTGCCAGCCACTCCGGGGGTTATCAGCCCCAGCATTTT
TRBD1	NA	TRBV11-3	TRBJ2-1	CASSSTGGNEQFF	TGTGCCAGCAGTAGTACAGGGGGCAATGAGCAGTTCTTC
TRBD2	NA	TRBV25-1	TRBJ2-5	CASRLAGGETQYF	TGTGCCAGCAGATTAGCGGGAGGGGAGACCCAGTACTTC
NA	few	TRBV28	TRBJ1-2	CASNSMSYGYTF	TGTGCCAGCAATTCAATGTCATATGGCTACACCTTC
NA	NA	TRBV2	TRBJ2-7	CASRRGYEQYF	TGTGCCAGCAGAAGGGGCTACGAGCAGTACTTC
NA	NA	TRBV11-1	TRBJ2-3	CASSLALRTDTQYF	TGTGCCAGCAGCTTAGCACTGCGCACAGATACGCAGTATTTT
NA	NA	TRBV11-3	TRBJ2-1	CASRVEGPSSYNEQFF	TGTGCCAGCAGGGTAGAGGGTCCTAGCTCCTACAATGAGCAGTTCTTC
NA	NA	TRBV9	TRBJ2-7	CASSATGYSEQYF	TGTGCCAGCAGCGCTACAGGGTACTCCGAGCAGTACTTC
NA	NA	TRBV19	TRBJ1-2	CASSMGRRMDGYTF	TGTGCCAGTAGTATGGGGCGCAGGATGGACGGCTACACCTTC
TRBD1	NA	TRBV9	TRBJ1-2	CASSVTRDRYYGYTF	TGTGCCAGCAGCGTGACAAGGGACAGATACTATGGCTACACCTTC
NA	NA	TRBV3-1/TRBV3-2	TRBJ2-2	CASSPTGTGELFF	TGTGCCAGCAGCCCAACAGGGACCGGGGAGCTGTTTTTT
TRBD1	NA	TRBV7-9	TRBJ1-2	CASTLISTGGYGYTF	TGTGCCAGCACCCTTATAAGTACAGGGGGGTATGGCTACACCTTC
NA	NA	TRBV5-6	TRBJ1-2	CASSSRAGHPRWGYTF	TGTGCCAGCAGCTCCAGGGCAGGTCATCCCAGGTGGGGCTACACCTTC